The source of this T cell receptor beta chain is a study of CD8+ T cells in alopecia areata. In the study overall: Severity of treated patients was scored by affected scalp percentage. The study's findings and limits: Especially in alopecia totalis/universalis, lesional scalp showed greater clonality than normal scalp did.

Following extraction, RNA underwent reverse transcription to cDNA, which served as the sequencing template. The method was immunoSEQ multiplex PCR; TCRdb's version includes in-frame clones alone and lacks a portion of them. The sample contains roughly 64,000 clones, about 43% of which appear only once. Treatment denoted: oral pan-JAK inhibitor, 5-10 mg twice daily. Peripheral blood, together with lesional scalp punch biopsies, was collected from alopecia areata patients. Isolation of CD4+ and CD8+ T cells from PBMCs was achieved by sorting. As to this clone: Its antigen is unidentified.

The sequencing here drew on CD8+ T cells sorted from blood, taken at approximately week 36, from a patient treated with tofacitinib. The receptor comes from a human donor with alopecia areata.

CDR3 protein: CASGEGGNEQFF. Here the CDR3 DNA reads TGTGCCAGCGGGGAGGGTGGGAATGAGCAGTTCTTC. V is TRBV7-9 and J is TRBJ2-1, with TRBD2 matching 7 bases. This CDR3 comprises 12 residues. In germline, CDR1 is SEHNR, CDR2 FQNEAQ (reference sequence). V shed 8 bases, J shed 7 bases, and the junction held 5 bases outside the gene matches.